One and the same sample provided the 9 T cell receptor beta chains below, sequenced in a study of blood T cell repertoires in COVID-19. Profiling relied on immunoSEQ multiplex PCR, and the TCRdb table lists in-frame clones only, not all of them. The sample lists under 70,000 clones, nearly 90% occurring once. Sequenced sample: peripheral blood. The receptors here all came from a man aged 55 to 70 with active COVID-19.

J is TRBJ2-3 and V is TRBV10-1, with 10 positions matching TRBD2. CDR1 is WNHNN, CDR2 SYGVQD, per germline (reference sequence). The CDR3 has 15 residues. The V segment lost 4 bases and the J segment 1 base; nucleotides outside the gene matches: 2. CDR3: CASSGTSGGTDTQYF. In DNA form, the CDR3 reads TGCGCCAGCAGTGGAACTAGCGGGGGCACAGATACGCAGTATTTT.

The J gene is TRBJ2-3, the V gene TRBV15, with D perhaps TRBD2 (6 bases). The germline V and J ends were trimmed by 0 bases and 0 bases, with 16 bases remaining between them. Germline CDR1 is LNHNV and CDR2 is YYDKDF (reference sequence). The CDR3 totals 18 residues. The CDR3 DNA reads TGTGCCACCAGCAGAGACAGACGGGGGACTCCTAGCACAGATACGCAGTATTTT. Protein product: CATSRDRRGTPSTDTQYF.

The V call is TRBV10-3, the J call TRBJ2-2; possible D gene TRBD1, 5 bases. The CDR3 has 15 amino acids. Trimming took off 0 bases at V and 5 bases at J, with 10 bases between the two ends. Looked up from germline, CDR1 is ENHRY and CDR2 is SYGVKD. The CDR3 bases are TGTGCCATCAGTGAGTCGAATCCAGGGACCGGGGAGCTGTTTTTT. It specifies CAISESNPGTGELFF.

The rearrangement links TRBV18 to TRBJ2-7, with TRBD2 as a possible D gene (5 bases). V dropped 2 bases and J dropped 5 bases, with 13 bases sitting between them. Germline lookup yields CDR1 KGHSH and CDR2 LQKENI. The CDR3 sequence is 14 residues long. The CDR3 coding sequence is TGTGCCAGCTCACCAAACGGGGAGTGGGACGAGCAGTACTTC. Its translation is CASSPNGEWDEQYF. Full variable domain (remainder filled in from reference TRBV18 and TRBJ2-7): NAGVMQNPRHLVRRRGQEARLRCSPMKGHSHVYWYRQLPEEGLKFMVYLQKENIIDESGMPKERFSAEFPKEGPSILRIQQVVRGDSAAYFCASSPNGEWDEQYFGPGTRLTVT.

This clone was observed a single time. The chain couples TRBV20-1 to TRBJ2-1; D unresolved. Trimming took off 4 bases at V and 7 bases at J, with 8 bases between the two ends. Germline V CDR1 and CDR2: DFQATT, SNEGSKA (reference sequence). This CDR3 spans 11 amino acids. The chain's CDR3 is CSATRQNEQFF. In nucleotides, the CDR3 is TGCAGTGCTACACGCCAGAATGAGCAGTTCTTC.

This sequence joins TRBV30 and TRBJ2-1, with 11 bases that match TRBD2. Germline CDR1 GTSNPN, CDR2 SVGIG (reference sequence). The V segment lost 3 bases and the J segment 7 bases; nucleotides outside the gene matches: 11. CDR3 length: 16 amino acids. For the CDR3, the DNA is TGTGCCTGGAGGCCCCCGGCTAGCGGGGGGTGGAATGAGCAGTTCTTC. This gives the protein CAWRPPASGGWNEQFF.

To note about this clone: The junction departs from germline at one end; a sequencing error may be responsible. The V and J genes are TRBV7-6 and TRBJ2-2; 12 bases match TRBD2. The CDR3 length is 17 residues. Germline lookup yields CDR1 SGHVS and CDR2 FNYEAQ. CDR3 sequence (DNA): TGTGCCAGCAGCTCCTCTAGCGGGGGGGTGAACTCCGGGGAGCTGTTTTTT. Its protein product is CASSSSSGGVNSGELFF.

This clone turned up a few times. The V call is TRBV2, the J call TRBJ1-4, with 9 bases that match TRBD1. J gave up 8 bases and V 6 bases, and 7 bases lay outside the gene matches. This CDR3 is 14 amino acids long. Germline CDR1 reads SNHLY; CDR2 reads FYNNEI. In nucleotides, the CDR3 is TGTGCCAGCAGACCCGACAGGGGGAGAGAAAAACTGTTTTTT. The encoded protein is CASRPDRGREKLFF.

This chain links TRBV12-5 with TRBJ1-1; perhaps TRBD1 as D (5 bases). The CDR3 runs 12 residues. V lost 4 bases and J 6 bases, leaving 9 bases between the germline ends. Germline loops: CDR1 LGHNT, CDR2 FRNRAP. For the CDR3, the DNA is TGTGCTAGTGGTTCCGGGGGGGCTGAAGCTTTCTTT. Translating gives CASGSGGAEAFF.